Listed here are 32 T cell receptor beta chains from one sample, sequenced in a study of blood T cell repertoires in COVID-19. Assay used: immunoSEQ multiplex PCR; TCRdb lists only in-frame clones, some missing. This table holds about 160,000 clones, just under 95% found once. The sample was peripheral blood. These receptor sequences come from a woman between 45 and 60 years old with acute or convalescent COVID-19.

V and J are TRBV12-3 or TRBV12-4 and TRBJ1-1; D unresolved. V was clipped by 8 bases and J by 4 bases, with 8 bases between them. The CDR3 loop spans 11 amino acids. CDR3 coding DNA: TGTGCCAGCCGCCGGGGCACTGAAGCTTTCTTT. Translated, it gives CASRRGTEAFF.

The rearrangement joins TRBV25-1 to TRBJ1-2; the D is unclear. Germline lookup yields CDR1 MGHDK and CDR2 SYGVNS. The CDR3 has 14 amino acids. The V end was cut by 2 bases, the J end by 1 base, with 8 bases between. The DNA of the CDR3 is TGTGCCAGCAGTGAAGGGCCTAATAACTATGGCTACACCTTC. It is translated as CASSEGPNNYGYTF.

This chain links TRBV30 with TRBJ2-7; 14 bases are shared with TRBD2. This CDR3 spans 15 amino acids. J lost 5 bases, V lost 3 bases, and 6 bases had no gene match. From germline, CDR1 is GTSNPN and CDR2 SVGIG (reference sequence). The CDR3 region is CAWSLPGLAGDEQYF. For the CDR3, the DNA is TGTGCCTGGAGCTTACCGGGACTAGCGGGAGACGAGCAGTACTTC.

This clone appeared once. The chain is built from TRBV6-5 and TRBJ1-1; 7 nucleotides align to TRBD1. There are 13 residues in the CDR3. The V gene end was trimmed by 9 bases and the J gene end by 1 base; junction bases not matched to a gene: 5. Germline-derived CDR1 and CDR2 are MNHEY and SVGAGI. The DNA of the CDR3 is TGTGCCAGTACACAGGGGAGGAACACTGAAGCTTTCTTT. This sequence encodes CASTQGRNTEAFF.

J is TRBJ1-1 and V is TRBV6-5; TRBD1 aligns across 7 bases. The CDR3 sequence is 15 residues long. Germline V gene sequence: CDR1 MNHEY, CDR2 SVGAGI. V dropped 6 bases and J dropped 1; count of bases not matched to a gene: 8. CDR3 sequence (DNA): TGTGCCAGCAGGGGGACAGTTTCGAGGAACACTGAAGCTTTCTTT. It is translated as CASRGTVSRNTEAFF.

The chain's CDR3 is CASSPDRASYNEQFF. The DNA of the CDR3 is TGTGCCAGCAGTCCCGACAGGGCTTCCTACAATGAGCAGTTCTTC. J is TRBJ2-1 and V is TRBV2; TRBD1 matches 7 bases. The CDR3 runs 15 residues. The V segment lost 5 bases and the J segment 1 base; nucleotides outside the gene matches: 5. CDR1 is SNHLY, CDR2 FYNNEI, per germline.

This chain uses TRBV6-5 with TRBJ1-1; 8 bases fit TRBD1. CDR1 MNHEY and CDR2 SVGAGI come from the germline V gene. This CDR3 comprises 12 residues. Trimming took 6 bases from V and 7 from J; bases not matched to a gene: 4. The DNA of the CDR3 is TGTGCCAGCAGAGCAGGGGGCCTTGAAGCTTTCTTT. It codes for CASRAGGLEAFF.

This chain connects TRBV18 to TRBJ1-2; D is perhaps TRBD1 (6 bases). Germline V gene data show CDR1 as KGHSH and CDR2 as LQKENI. This CDR3 contains 15 residues. V lost 2 bases to trimming and J lost 5 bases, with 15 bases between them. In nucleotides, the CDR3 is TGTGCCAGCTCACCAGGACAGTTCCTCTTGTATGGCTACACCTTC. Translated, it gives CASSPGQFLLYGYTF.

The chain uses TRBV5-5 and TRBJ2-7, with TRBD1 as a possible D gene (5 bases). V was cut by 3 bases and J by 7 bases, with 23 bases left in between. In germline, CDR1 is SGHKS, CDR2 YYEKEE (reference sequence). The CDR3 loop spans 16 amino acids. The CDR3 bases are TGTGCCAGCAGCTCGGATCCTACAGGTGCCCGTCGGGAGCAGTACTTC. It encodes CASSSDPTGARREQYF.

The rearrangement joins TRBV27 to TRBJ1-5; 12 bases align to TRBD1. The V segment lost 5 bases and the J segment 5 bases; nucleotides outside the gene matches: 1. The CDR3 loop spans 14 amino acids. CDR1 is MNHEY and CDR2 is SMNVEV in the germline V gene (reference sequence). CDR3 sequence reads: CASSGTGGHQPQHF. In nucleotides, the CDR3 is TGTGCCAGCAGTGGGACAGGGGGCCATCAGCCCCAGCATTTT.

There are a few counts of this clone. This chain links TRBV27 with TRBJ2-7; the D gene is possibly TRBD2 (6 bases). The CDR3 is made up of 14 amino acids. With 2 bases removed from V and 4 bases from J, the gap between germline ends came to 12 bases. Germline V gene data show CDR1 as MNHEY and CDR2 as SMNVEV (reference sequence). CDR3: CASSLRWDSYEQYF. The CDR3 DNA reads as TGTGCCAGCAGTTTACGGTGGGACTCTTACGAGCAGTACTTC.

The chain is built from TRBV24-1 and TRBJ1-5; 7 bases are a match to TRBD1. CDR3 length: 14 residues. The ends lost 4 bases at V and 5 bases at J; junction bases unmatched: 4. The germline V gene has CDR1 KGHDR and CDR2 SFDVKD. This CDR3 is CATSDWDSHQPQHF. Written as DNA, the CDR3 is TGTGCCACCAGTGACTGGGACAGTCATCAGCCCCAGCATTTT.

V and J are TRBV3-1 (or the pseudogene TRBV3-2) and TRBJ1-2; 8 bases map to TRBD1. The germline V gene encodes CDR1 LGHDT and CDR2 YNNKEL (reference sequence). The CDR3 is 16 amino acids. V dropped 0 bases and J dropped 4; count of bases not matched to a gene: 7. The CDR3 loop is CASSQDQGQASYGYTF. The CDR3 DNA reads as TGTGCCAGCAGCCAAGATCAGGGACAGGCATCCTATGGCTACACCTTC.

The gene calls are TRBV4-1 and TRBJ1-1; D remains ambiguous. Germline V gene sequence: CDR1 MGHRA, CDR2 YSYEKL. Trimming pared 0 bases from V and 2 bases from J, leaving 19 bases between. The CDR3 is made up of 18 amino acids. DNA for the CDR3: TGCGCCAGCAGCCAAGATCTAGGGAGGGTGGACCCTAACACTGAAGCTTTCTTT. This sequence encodes CASSQDLGRVDPNTEAFF.

The sample holds one count of this clone. The rearrangement joins TRBV4-1 to TRBJ2-1, with D possibly TRBD1 on 8 matching bases. The CDR3 runs 14 residues. Germline-derived CDR1 and CDR2 are MGHRA and YSYEKL. The V end was cut by 4 bases, the J end by 12 bases, with 19 bases between. The DNA of the CDR3 is TGCGCCAGCAGCCTGGGAACAGGGGGGGCCTTGCAGTTCTTC. It encodes CASSLGTGGALQFF.

V and J are TRBV24-1 and TRBJ2-2, with D maybe TRBD2 (6 bases). This CDR3 has 17 residues. Germline assignment: CDR1 KGHDR and CDR2 SFDVKD. The ends were cut back, 6 bases at V and 1 base at J, with 17 bases in the middle. The CDR3 sequence is CATSPNPGLRNTGELFF. DNA of the CDR3: TGTGCCACCAGTCCAAATCCGGGACTCCGGAACACCGGGGAGCTGTTTTTT.

The chain employs TRBV12-3 or TRBV12-4 and TRBJ2-7; TRBD1 matches 7 bases. CDR3 length: 11 residues. Trimming removed 5 bases from V and 9 bases from J; junction bases left unmatched: 4. The CDR3 DNA reads as TGTGCCAGCAGTCTCAGGGGGATGCAGTACTTC. As protein: CASSLRGMQYF.

V gene TRBV10-3 combines with J gene TRBJ1-2; 7 positions match TRBD1. CDR1 and CDR2 from the germline V gene are ENHRY and SYGVKD. With 6 bases clipped from V and 8 bases from J, the junction kept 9 bases outside the gene matches. This CDR3 is 13 amino acids long. Here the CDR3 DNA reads TGTGCCATCAGGGACAGGTTTACTCAGGGCTACACCTTC. Translated: CAIRDRFTQGYTF.

This clone was seen once. Additional DNA sequences in this sample encode the identical CDR3. As DNA, the CDR3 is TGTGCCAGCAGTTCAGGAGGGACTGAAGCTTTCTTT. It translates to CASSSGGTEAFF. The rearrangement joins TRBV28 to TRBJ1-1; no firm D call. The length of the CDR3 is 12 residues. Trimming left V 4 bases short and J 5 bases short, with 8 bases between. CDR1 is MDHEN, CDR2 SYDVKM, per germline.

The chain employs TRBV5-1 and TRBJ2-3; D might be TRBD1 (5 bases). Trimming removed 0 bases from V and 4 bases from J, with 18 bases in between. Germline V gene data show CDR1 as SGHRS and CDR2 as YFSETQ. The CDR3 spans 17 residues. This CDR3 is CASSLGVDSWGADTQYF. The CDR3 coding sequence is TGCGCCAGCAGCTTGGGAGTAGACAGTTGGGGCGCAGATACGCAGTATTTT.

V usage is TRBV5-8 and J usage is TRBJ1-2, with a tentative D call TRBD1 (5 bases). V lost 0 bases, J lost 5 bases, and 8 bases lay in between. The germline gives CDR1 SGHTS, CDR2 YDEGEE. The CDR3 runs to 13 residues. The CDR3 region has the DNA TGTGCCAGCAGCTTGGGGGGGGTATATGGCTACACCTTC. The encoded protein is CASSLGGVYGYTF.

The chain recombines TRBV5-1 with TRBJ2-5; D unclear. With 4 bases removed from V and 0 bases from J, the gap between germline ends came to 4 bases. From germline, CDR1 is SGHRS and CDR2 YFSETQ. The CDR3 is 12 amino acids. The CDR3 bases are TGCGCCAGCAGCCGTAACCAAGAGACCCAGTACTTC. This encodes CASSRNQETQYF. The entire variable domain, with the rest obtained from reference TRBV5-1 and TRBJ2-5, is as follows: KAGVTQTPRYLIKTRGQQVTLSCSPISGHRSVSWYQQTPGQGLQFLFEYFSETQRNKGNFPGRFSGRQFSNSRSEMNVSTLELGDSALYLCASSRNQETQYFGPGTRLLVL.

This clone was seen only once. The chain uses TRBV30 and TRBJ2-7; D is possibly TRBD1 (5 bases). Germline V CDR1 and CDR2: GTSNPN, SVGIG (reference sequence). V lost 0 bases and J lost 5, with 14 bases in between. The CDR3 runs 14 residues. CDR3: CAWSVRLRGDEQYF. The DNA of the CDR3 is TGTGCCTGGAGTGTCAGATTAAGGGGTGACGAGCAGTACTTC. Supplemented by reference TRBV30 and TRBJ2-7, the full variable domain reads SQTIHQWPATLVQPVGSPLSLECTVEGTSNPNLYWYRQAAGRGLQLLFYSVGIGQISSEVPQNLSASRPQDRQFILSSKKLLLSDSGFYLCAWSVRLRGDEQYFGPGTRLTVT.

J is TRBJ2-7 and V is TRBV11-3; TRBD2 might be the D (7 bases). This CDR3 comprises 14 residues. Germline CDR1 and CDR2: SGHNT and YENEEA. V was cut by 4 bases and J by 1 base, with 11 bases left in between. The CDR3 region has the DNA TGTGCCAGCAGCTCAGGGAGGGGGTCCTACGAGCAGTACTTC. This translates into CASSSGRGSYEQYF.

This chain connects TRBV7-9 to TRBJ2-2, with 7 bases that match TRBD2. CDR3 length: 15 amino acids. Germline trimming cut 4 bases from V and 4 bases from J; bases unmatched to any gene: 6. CDR1 is SEHNR, CDR2 FQNEAQ, per germline (reference sequence). As DNA, the CDR3 is TGTGCCAGCAGCTCAAAGAGCGGGGCCACCGGGGAGCTGTTTTTT. This sequence encodes CASSSKSGATGELFF.

The CDR3 region is CAGGNTDTQYF. The CDR3 DNA follows: TGTGCCGGCGGGAACACAGATACGCAGTATTTT. The V and J genes are TRBV25-1 and TRBJ2-3; D is possibly TRBD2 (6 bases). Trimming cost V 11 bases and J 2 bases, with 8 bases left between them. The length of the CDR3 is 11 residues. The germline gives CDR1 MGHDK, CDR2 SYGVNS.

This clone was seen once. The chain couples TRBV6-5 to TRBJ1-2, with 8 bases identical to TRBD1. Germline V gives CDR1 MNHEY, CDR2 SVGAGI. Trimming removed 5 bases from V and 4 bases from J; junction bases left unmatched: 3. The CDR3 spans 13 residues. CDR3 sequence reads: CASSQGAVYGYTF. For the CDR3, the DNA is TGTGCCAGCAGTCAGGGGGCGGTCTATGGCTACACCTTC.

The gene calls are TRBV30 and TRBJ2-1, with D possibly matching TRBD2 (6 bases). This CDR3 has 15 residues. V was pared by 3 bases and J by 7 bases, with 19 bases between. Per the germline V gene, CDR1 is GTSNPN and CDR2 is SVGIG (reference sequence). CDR3 DNA: TGTGCCTGGAGCACCGGGACTCACCCGGAGAATGAGCAGTTCTTC. Residues: CAWSTGTHPENEQFF.

In regard to this clone: Other DNA variants within this sample encode the same CDR3. The rearrangement uses TRBV18 and TRBJ1-1; 8 bases are shared with TRBD1. This CDR3 has 14 amino acids. The V segment lost 3 bases and the J segment 2 bases; nucleotides outside the gene matches: 2. The V gene's germline CDR1 is KGHSH and CDR2 LQKENI. The CDR3 loop reads CASSPGQANTEAFF. DNA for the CDR3: TGTGCCAGCTCACCGGGACAGGCCAACACTGAAGCTTTCTTT.

The chain couples TRBV12-2 to TRBJ2-1; TRBD1, as called in the table, went unchecked against the DNA. TRBV12-2 is classified as a pseudogene. This CDR3 has 19 amino acids. CDR3 amino acids: CASRVKRQLYLIKYNEQFF. In nucleotides, the CDR3 is TGTGCAAGTCGCGTAAAAAGACAGCTGTACCTCATTAAGTACAATGAGCAGTTCTTC.

This chain uses TRBV30 with TRBJ1-2; 7 bases fit TRBD1. Germline V gene sequence: CDR1 GTSNPN, CDR2 SVGIG (reference sequence). This CDR3 spans 15 amino acids. The junction had 15 bases not matched to a gene; V was cut back by 4 bases and J by 7 bases. The CDR3 protein is CAWTQLKTGLIGYTF. The CDR3, as DNA: TGTGCCTGGACCCAGCTAAAGACAGGGCTAATTGGCTACACCTTC.

This chain uses TRBV10-3 with TRBJ2-7, with unresolved D. This CDR3 has 14 amino acids. In germline, CDR1 is ENHRY, CDR2 SYGVKD. Trimming took off 0 bases at V and 6 bases at J, with 12 bases between the two ends. CDR3 residues: CAISESSVRREQYF. CDR3 DNA sequence: TGTGCCATCAGTGAGTCGAGCGTGCGGCGCGAGCAGTACTTC.